The 25 T cell receptor beta chains presented below share a single source sample, sequenced in a study of high-grade serous ovarian cancer treatment subgroups. Tumor samples were taken before definitive surgery or chemotherapy. TCRdb keeps only in-frame clones here, not all; method: immunoSEQ multiplex PCR. The sample shows about 30,000 clones, about 86% of them seen only once. The sample comprised tumor tissue. Every receptor here comes from a human donor with high-grade serous ovarian cancer.

The chain uses TRBV10-3 and TRBJ2-5; TRBD1 matches 9 bases. This CDR3 spans 17 amino acids. The germline gives CDR1 ENHRY, CDR2 SYGVKD. V shed 3 bases, J shed 2 bases, and the junction held 10 bases outside the gene matches. DNA of the CDR3: TGTGCCATCAGTGACCCCCACGGGACAGGGCCTCAAGAGACCCAGTACTTC. As protein: CAISDPHGTGPQETQYF.

The chain couples TRBV27 to TRBJ1-1; D call uncertain. Germline V gene data show CDR1 as MNHEY and CDR2 as SMNVEV (reference sequence). Trimming left V 6 bases short and J 5 bases short, with 13 bases between. The CDR3 has 13 residues. The CDR3 DNA follows: TGTGCCAGCAGGCGGGGAGTTTGGACTGAAGCTTTCTTT. Protein: CASRRGVWTEAFF.

This rearrangement joins TRBV25-1 to TRBJ2-1, with TRBD1 matching over 7 bases. Looked up from germline, CDR1 is MGHDK and CDR2 is SYGVNS. CDR3 length equals 16 residues. The ends lost 5 bases at V and 4 bases at J; junction bases unmatched: 11. CDR3 in amino acids: CASSNTGTAIYNEQFF. In DNA, the CDR3 is TGTGCCAGCAGTAATACCGGGACAGCCATATACAATGAGCAGTTCTTC.

V is TRBV27 and J is TRBJ2-2; TRBD2 aligns across 8 bases. Germline CDR1 MNHEY, CDR2 SMNVEV (reference sequence). Trimming cost V 3 bases and J 7 bases; bases outside gene matches: 4. The CDR3 runs to 14 residues. The CDR3 region has the DNA TGTGCCAGCAGTTTTGTAGCGGGATTCGGGGAGCTGTTTTTT. This translates into CASSFVAGFGELFF.

The rearrangement links TRBV19 to TRBJ1-4, with D unclear. The germline V gene has CDR1 LNHDA and CDR2 SQIVND (reference sequence). Trimming took off 1 base at V and 8 bases at J, with 8 bases between the two ends. This CDR3 has 13 amino acids. CDR3 DNA sequence: TGTGCCAGTAGTATAGGTAACTACGAAAAACTGTTTTTT. This gives the protein CASSIGNYEKLFF.

The chain carries TRBV6-1 and TRBJ2-7; D is possibly TRBD1 (5 bases). V was cut by 4 bases and J by 3 bases, with 19 bases left in between. The CDR3 has 16 residues. Germline V lookup: CDR1 MNHNS, CDR2 SASEGT. The CDR3 sequence is CASSARSTETHYEQYF. DNA of the CDR3: TGTGCCAGCAGTGCCCGGTCGACAGAAACCCACTACGAGCAGTACTTC.

The chain is built from TRBV18 and TRBJ2-7; D uncertain. Per germline, CDR1 KGHSH and CDR2 LQKENI. The CDR3 consists of 13 residues. V shed 1 base and J shed 3 bases, with 7 bases lying between them. The CDR3 sequence is CASSPRGYYEQYF. The DNA for the CDR3 is TGTGCCAGCTCACCACGGGGATACTACGAGCAGTACTTC.

This chain links TRBV5-4 with TRBJ2-7; D not resolved. Germline lookup yields CDR1 SGHNT and CDR2 YYREEE (reference sequence). V was clipped by 0 bases and J by 4 bases, with 11 bases between them. The CDR3 is made up of 14 amino acids. CDR3 nucleotides: TGTGCCAGCAGCTTGGGGGGTACGTTGTACGAGCAGTACTTC. This codes for CASSLGGTLYEQYF.

The genes are TRBV29-1 and TRBJ2-5; D may be TRBD1 (6 bases). Germline loops: CDR1 SQVTM, CDR2 ANQGSEA. CDR3 length: 13 amino acids. Deletions cut 2 bases from V and 5 bases from J, with 12 bases between. This CDR3 is CSVEQGTGETQYF. The CDR3 DNA is TGCAGCGTTGAACAGGGGACGGGGGAGACCCAGTACTTC.

J is TRBJ2-1 and V is TRBV10-3, with TRBD2 matching over 8 bases. Per the germline V gene, CDR1 is ENHRY and CDR2 is SYGVKD. The CDR3 consists of 15 residues. Unmatched junction bases numbered 5, after V lost 0 bases and J lost 7 bases. DNA of the CDR3: TGTGCCATCAGTGAGTCACTGGCGGGAGGTAATGAGCAGTTCTTC. Encoded protein: CAISESLAGGNEQFF.

The chain carries TRBV28 and TRBJ1-1; D is ambiguous. The V gene's germline CDR1 is MDHEN and CDR2 SYDVKM. The CDR3 runs 13 residues. Trimming cost V 3 bases and J 5 bases, with 10 bases left between them. The CDR3 is CASSFEGRTEAFF. The CDR3 DNA reads as TGTGCCAGCAGTTTTGAGGGAAGAACTGAAGCTTTCTTT.

The V call is TRBV6-1, the J call TRBJ1-5; TRBD1 matches at 9 bases. Germline V CDR1 and CDR2: MNHNS, SASEGT. V was clipped by 4 bases and J by 4 bases; unmatched bases: 11. This CDR3 spans 17 amino acids. CDR3 region: CASSGGTGLQKNQPQHF. The CDR3, as DNA: TGTGCCAGCAGTGGAGGGACAGGGCTTCAAAAGAATCAGCCCCAGCATTTT.

This clone was observed once. The chain couples TRBV2 to TRBJ2-5; D gene ambiguous. The end of the DNA aligns better with TRBJ2-7, so the J call may be wrong. Germline values: CDR1 SNHLY, CDR2 FYNNEI. The CDR3 extends over 15 amino acids. The CDR3 region is CASSGPRLVGYEQYF. CDR3 nucleotides: TGTGCCAGCAGTGGACCGCGGCTGGTCGGCTACGAGCAGTACTTC.

This clone appeared a few times. This chain uses TRBV10-3 with TRBJ1-1; 10 nucleotides agree with TRBD1. J lost 3 bases, V lost 6 bases, and 4 bases had no gene match. The length of the CDR3 is 14 residues. The germline gives CDR1 ENHRY, CDR2 SYGVKD. The CDR3 loop is CAIRFGQGDTEAFF. The CDR3 nucleotides are TGTGCCATCAGATTTGGACAGGGGGACACTGAAGCTTTCTTT.

A few counts support this clone. The gene calls are TRBV18 and TRBJ2-7; perhaps D is TRBD1 or TRBD2 (6 bases each). CDR1 is KGHSH and CDR2 is LQKENI in the germline V gene. The CDR3 is made up of 14 amino acids. The germline V and J ends were trimmed by 6 bases and 7 bases, with 19 bases remaining between them. The CDR3 spells CASSTSPGAGEQYF. CDR3 coding DNA: TGTGCCAGCTCCACCAGTCCGGGGGCAGGAGAGCAGTACTTC.

The rearrangement uses TRBV28 and TRBJ2-7; 10 nucleotides align to TRBD1. Germline-derived CDR1 and CDR2 are MDHEN and SYDVKM. This CDR3 region has 15 residues. V lost 0 bases, J lost 2 bases, and 1 base stayed unmatched. CDR3 sequence: CASSLWGQGPYEQYF. The CDR3 region has the DNA TGTGCCAGCAGTTTATGGGGACAGGGGCCCTACGAGCAGTACTTC.

The J gene is TRBJ1-4, the V gene TRBV15; 9 nucleotides align to TRBD1. CDR1 is LNHNV and CDR2 is YYDKDF in the germline V gene (reference sequence). The CDR3 consists of 15 residues. Trimming cost V 0 bases and J 7 bases; bases outside gene matches: 3. CDR3 protein: CATSRDLGQGEKLFF. As DNA, the CDR3 is TGTGCCACCAGCAGAGATCTGGGACAGGGTGAAAAACTGTTTTTT.

This chain links TRBV7-8 with TRBJ2-7; D unresolved. Trimming stripped 1 base from V and 4 bases from J, with 11 bases between. This CDR3 is built from 14 residues. Per the germline V gene, CDR1 is SGHVS and CDR2 is FQNEAQ. In DNA form, the CDR3 reads TGTGCCAGCAGCTTAGGTCAACACTTTTACGAGCAGTACTTC. Translated: CASSLGQHFYEQYF.

This chain uses TRBV7-2 with TRBJ2-1; D remains ambiguous. In germline, CDR1 is SGHTA, CDR2 FQGNSA. This CDR3 is built from 13 residues. Trimming took off 1 base at V and 7 bases at J, with 8 bases between the two ends. The CDR3 sequence: CASSLVGRNEQFF. The CDR3 nucleotides are TGTGCCAGCAGCTTAGTAGGAAGGAATGAGCAGTTCTTC.

The chain uses TRBV5-1 and TRBJ1-2, with TRBD1 matching over 7 bases. This CDR3 contains 14 residues. CDR1 SGHRS and CDR2 YFSETQ come from the germline V gene. Losses at the gene ends were 2 bases for V and 3 bases for J; bases not matched to a gene: 4. The CDR3 sequence: CASSFRDSDYGYTF. The DNA for the CDR3 is TGCGCCAGCAGCTTCCGGGACAGCGACTATGGCTACACCTTC.

The chain carries TRBV27 and TRBJ1-5, with D possibly being TRBD1 (5 bases). In germline, CDR1 is MNHEY, CDR2 SMNVEV (reference sequence). The CDR3 extends over 15 amino acids. Trimming cost V 4 bases and J 2 bases, with 12 bases left between them. CDR3: CASSSQGSGNQPQHF. The CDR3 region has the DNA TGTGCCAGCAGTTCGCAGGGATCTGGCAATCAGCCCCAGCATTTT.

The V call is TRBV28, the J call TRBJ1-2; 7 positions match TRBD1. Germline-derived CDR1 and CDR2 are MDHEN and SYDVKM. The CDR3 extends over 16 amino acids. V shed 6 bases and J 3 bases; nucleotides not matched to a gene: 13. The CDR3 sequence is CASREPLRGSYYGYTF. Written as DNA, the CDR3 is TGTGCCAGCAGGGAACCGCTCAGGGGGTCTTACTATGGCTACACCTTC.

V and J are TRBV6-1 and TRBJ1-3; 7 bases match TRBD1. With V trimmed by 6 bases and J by 0 bases, 5 bases remained unmatched. The CDR3 is 15 residues long. Germline V CDR1 and CDR2: MNHNS, SASEGT. CDR3 sequence reads: CASRDRSDSGNTIYF. The CDR3 DNA reads as TGTGCCAGCAGGGACAGGTCGGACTCTGGAAACACCATATATTTT.

This clone was counted between two and nine times. The CDR3 here is CASEPGQGAREQYF. CDR3 bases: TGTGCCAGCGAGCCGGGACAGGGGGCGCGCGAGCAGTACTTC. The genes are TRBV19 and TRBJ2-7; 12 bases match TRBD1. The CDR3 is 14 residues long. Germline V CDR1 and CDR2: LNHDA, SQIVND (reference sequence). V was clipped by 9 bases and J by 6 bases; unmatched bases: 9.

This chain joins TRBV7-9 and TRBJ2-5; D remains unclear. The V end lost 5 bases, the J end lost 5 bases, and 6 bases lay between the germline ends. CDR3 length: 11 amino acids. Per the germline V gene, CDR1 is SEHNR and CDR2 is FQNEAQ (reference sequence). CDR3 DNA: TGTGCCAGCAGCCACCGGGAGACCCAGTACTTC. It codes for CASSHRETQYF. Complete variable domain (other parts from reference TRBV7-9 and TRBJ2-5): DTGVSQNPRHKITKRGQNVTFRCDPISEHNRLYWYRQTLGQGPEFLTYFQNEAQLEKSRLLSDRFSAERPKGSFSTLEIQRTEQGDSAMYLCASSHRETQYFGPGTRLLVL.